These 5 T cell receptor beta chains were all obtained from the same sample, sequenced in a study of identical twins. TCRdb reprocessed the 5' RACE reads with MiXCR, giving one entry per CDR3 protein. In the table there are about 240,000 distinct CDR3 sequences, under 12% of which are singletons. The material sequenced was memory T cells sorted from blood. The receptors here all came from a man aged 50 or older in good health.

There are many counts of this clonotype. The J gene is TRBJ2-2, the V gene TRBV12-3 or TRBV12-4; D uncertain. Between the trimmed V and J ends, which lost 5 bases and 2 bases, there was a span of 9 bases. The CDR3 spans 14 residues. The CDR3 sequence: CASSPNVNTGELFF. The CDR3, as DNA: TGTGCCAGCAGTCCCAACGTCAACACCGGGGAGCTGTTTTTT.

The CDR3 bases are TGCGCCAGCAGCTCCCGGGGGGGCACCTTCACAGATACGCAGTATTTT. Encoded protein: CASSSRGGTFTDTQYF. The chain couples TRBV5-1 to TRBJ2-3; 8 positions agree with TRBD2. This CDR3 comprises 16 residues. With V trimmed by 3 bases and J by 2 bases, 8 bases remained unmatched. CDR1 is SGHRS and CDR2 is YFSETQ in the germline V gene.

The gene calls are TRBV7-6 and TRBJ2-3; 10 bases map to TRBD2. This CDR3 has 16 amino acids. Germline V gene lookup returns CDR1 SGHVS and CDR2 FNYEAQ. The V and J ends lost 6 bases and 5 bases, in that order; junction bases with no gene match: 11. CDR3 in amino acids: CASSDVRTSGLDTQYF. In nucleotides, the CDR3 is TGTGCCAGCAGTGACGTCCGGACTAGCGGACTAGATACGCAGTATTTT.

This clonotype was observed a handful of times. This chain links TRBV7-9 with TRBJ1-2; D uncertain. CDR1 is SEHNR and CDR2 is FQNEAQ in the germline V gene (reference sequence). The CDR3 loop spans 14 amino acids. Trimming stripped 8 bases from V and 4 bases from J, with 17 bases between. The CDR3 nucleotides read TGTGCCAGCTCCAGTCTCCCGCGGACCTATGGCTACACCTTC. Its protein is CASSSLPRTYGYTF.

This clonotype was counted at least ten times. V gene TRBV12-3 or TRBV12-4 combines with J gene TRBJ2-1, with a weak D call TRBD2 (6 bases). The CDR3 has 14 amino acids. V gave up 3 bases and J gave up 8 bases, with 14 bases separating them. The CDR3 DNA sequence: TGTGCCAGCAGTTTTGGTCTAGCGAGGGATGAGCAGTTCTTC. This codes for CASSFGLARDEQFF.